This T cell receptor beta chain was recorded in a study of T cell responses to AZD1222 COVID-19 vaccine. The overall study: The study pooled second doses at about 4 or about 12 weeks. Study-level results: The breadth and depth of Spike-specific TCRs increased once two AZD1222 doses had been given. Donors were chiefly white British, with a greater number of females, and clonal diversity was perhaps underestimated. Among spike-specific TCRs, nearly half reportedly target unmutated variant regions.

This CDR3 region has 16 residues. Germline V gene data show CDR1 as KGHSH and CDR2 as LQKENI. V lost 4 bases to trimming and J lost 6 bases, with 16 bases between them. Repertoires were generated with immunoSEQ multiplex PCR, while TCRdb's copy carries only in-frame clones and drops some. The repertoire has approximately 190,000 clones, around 90% of them found once; the top ten carry 0.75% to 1%. In the case of this clone: As yet, its antigen is unknown.

This clonotype was sampled from an adult in good health. The V gene is TRBV18, the J gene TRBJ1-6, with D tentatively TRBD1 (6 bases). This sample comprised peripheral blood, obtained on day 0 of AZD1222 vaccination. This CDR3 reads CASSLMDSNGNSPLHF. The DNA for the CDR3 is TGTGCCAGCTCACTAATGGACAGCAATGGTAATTCACCCCTCCACTTT.